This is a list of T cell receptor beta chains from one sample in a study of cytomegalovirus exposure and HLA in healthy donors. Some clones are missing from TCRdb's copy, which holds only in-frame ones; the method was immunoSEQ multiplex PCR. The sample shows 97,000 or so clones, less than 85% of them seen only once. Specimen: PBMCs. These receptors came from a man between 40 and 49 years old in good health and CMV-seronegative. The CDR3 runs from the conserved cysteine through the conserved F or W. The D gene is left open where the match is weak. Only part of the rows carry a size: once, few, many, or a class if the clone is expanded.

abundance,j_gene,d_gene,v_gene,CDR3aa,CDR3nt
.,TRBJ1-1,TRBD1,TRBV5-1,CASSFFISPGTGLPNTEAFF,TGCGCCAGCAGCTTTTTTATCTCTCCCGGGACAGGGTTGCCGAACACTGAAGCTTTCTTT
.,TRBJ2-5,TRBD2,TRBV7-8,CASSLAAGAGGRSRPQYF,TGTGCCAGCAGCCTAGCCGCGGGGGCGGGGGGCCGGTCGAGACCCCAGTACTTC
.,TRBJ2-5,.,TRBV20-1,CSARDSLEQYF,TGCAGTGCTAGAGATTCCCTAGAGCAGTACTTC
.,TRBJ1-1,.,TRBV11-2,CASSLEVVVTEAFF,TGTGCCAGCAGCTTAGAGGTGGTAGTGACTGAAGCTTTCTTT
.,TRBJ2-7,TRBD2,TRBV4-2,CASSQRASGYEQYF,TGTGCCAGCAGCCAGCGGGCTAGCGGCTACGAGCAGTACTTC
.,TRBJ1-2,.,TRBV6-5,CASSRGFGYTF,TGTGCCAGCAGTAGGGGGTTTGGCTACACCTTC
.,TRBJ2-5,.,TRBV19,CASSTRPTGETQYF,TGTGCCAGTTCCACCCGGCCCACGGGAGAGACCCAGTACTTC
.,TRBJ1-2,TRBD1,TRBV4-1,CASSQVRGQGGSGYTF,TGCGCCAGCAGCCAAGTTAGGGGACAGGGGGGTTCTGGCTACACCTTC
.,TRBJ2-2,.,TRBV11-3,CASSPRGADTGELFF,TGTGCCAGCAGCCCACGGGGTGCGGACACCGGGGAGCTGTTTTTT
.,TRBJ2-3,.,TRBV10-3,CAISISGASTDTQYF,TGTGCCATCAGTATAAGCGGAGCTAGCACAGATACGCAGTATTTT
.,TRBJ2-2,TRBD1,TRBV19,CASGDRGRGAGELFF,TGTGCCAGTGGGGACAGGGGGCGAGGGGCCGGGGAGCTGTTTTTT
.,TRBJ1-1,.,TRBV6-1,CASTTREAEAFF,TGTGCCAGCACCACAAGGGAGGCTGAAGCTTTCTTT
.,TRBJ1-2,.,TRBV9,CASSVNLGSYGYTF,TGTGCCAGCAGCGTAAACCTAGGATCCTATGGCTACACCTTC
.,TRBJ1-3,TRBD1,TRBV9,CASSVGQSFSGNTIYF,TGTGCCAGCAGCGTGGGACAGTCCTTCTCTGGAAACACCATATATTTT
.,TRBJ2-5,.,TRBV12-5,CASGRQGLSETQYF,TGTGCTAGTGGGCGCCAGGGTTTAAGCGAGACCCAGTACTTC
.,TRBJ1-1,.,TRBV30,CAWSVYAGLNTEAFF,TGTGCCTGGAGTGTCTATGCAGGGCTGAACACTGAAGCTTTCTTT
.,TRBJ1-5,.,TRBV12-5,CASGLGENSFGQPQHF,TGTGCTAGTGGTTTGGGAGAGAATTCGTTCGGTCAGCCCCAGCATTTT
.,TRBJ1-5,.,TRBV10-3,CAISDGQVGDQPQHF,TGTGCCATCAGTGATGGGCAGGTAGGGGATCAGCCCCAGCATTTT
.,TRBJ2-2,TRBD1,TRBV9,CASSAPTGGHTGELFF,TGTGCCAGCAGCGCCCCGACAGGGGGGCACACCGGGGAGCTGTTTTTT
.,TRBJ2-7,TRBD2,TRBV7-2,CASTKSGGERYF,TGTGCCAGCACCAAGAGCGGGGGGGAGAGGTACTTC
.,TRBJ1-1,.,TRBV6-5,CASRAGNRDTEAFF,TGTGCCAGCAGGGCAGGGAACAGGGACACTGAAGCTTTCTTT
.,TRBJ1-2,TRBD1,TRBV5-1,CASSLSTGGVDDSF,TGCGCCAGCAGCTTATCCACAGGGGGCGTTGATGATTCTTTC
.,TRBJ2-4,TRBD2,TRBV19,CASSIISGGAKNIQYF,TGTGCCAGTAGTATAATTAGCGGGGGAGCCAAAAACATTCAGTACTTC
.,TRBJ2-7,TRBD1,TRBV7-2,CASSLVAGGSSYEQYF,TGTGCCAGCAGCTTAGTGGCAGGGGGTTCCTCCTACGAGCAGTACTTC
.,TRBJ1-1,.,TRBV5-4,CASSLALGGAEAFF,TGTGCCAGCAGCTTGGCGCTTGGGGGGGCTGAAGCTTTCTTT
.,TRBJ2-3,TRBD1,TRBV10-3,CAILGTGGTDTQYF,TGTGCCATCTTGGGGACAGGGGGCACAGATACGCAGTATTTT
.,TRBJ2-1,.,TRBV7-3,CASSFSRDYNEQFF,TGTGCCAGCAGCTTTTCCCGGGATTACAATGAGCAGTTCTTC
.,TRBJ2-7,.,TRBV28,CASTNGGGAGAYEQYF,TGTGCCAGCACCAATGGAGGGGGCGCCGGGGCCTACGAGCAGTACTTC
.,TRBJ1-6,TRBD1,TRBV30,CAWSAAGQQNSPLHF,TGTGCCTGGAGTGCTGCGGGACAGCAAAATTCACCCCTCCACTTT
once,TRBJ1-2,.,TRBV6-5,CASCGTKGLRGYTF,TGTGCCAGCTGCGGGACGAAAGGGTTGAGGGGCTACACCTTC
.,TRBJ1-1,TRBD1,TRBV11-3,CASSPDRGNTEAFF,TGTGCCAGCAGCCCAGACAGGGGGAACACTGAAGCTTTCTTT
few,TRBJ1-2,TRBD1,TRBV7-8,CASSFENRGGYTF,TGTGCCAGCAGCTTCGAGAACAGGGGTGGCTACACCTTC
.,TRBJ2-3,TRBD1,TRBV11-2,CASSPREGGSTDTQYF,TGTGCCAGCAGCCCCAGGGAAGGGGGCTCCACAGATACGCAGTATTTT
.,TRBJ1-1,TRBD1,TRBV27,CASSLEDRYTEAFF,TGTGCCAGCAGTTTGGAGGACAGGTATACTGAAGCTTTCTTT
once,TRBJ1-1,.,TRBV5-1,CASSLGGELNTEAFF,TGCGCCAGCAGCTTGGGGGGGGAATTGAACACTGAAGCTTTCTTT
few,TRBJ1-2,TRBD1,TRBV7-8,CASSLLSSGTANYGYTF,TGTGCCAGCAGCTTACTCTCCTCAGGGACAGCTAACTATGGCTACACCTTC
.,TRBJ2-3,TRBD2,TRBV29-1,CSVLAGGTDTQYF,TGCAGCGTCCTAGCGGGGGGCACAGATACGCAGTATTTT
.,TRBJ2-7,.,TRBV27,CASSPWGPSEQYF,TGTGCCAGCAGCCCTTGGGGGCCAAGCGAGCAGTACTTC
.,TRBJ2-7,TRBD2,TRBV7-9,CASSSPGTTESYEQYF,TGTGCCAGCAGCTCGCCGGGGACTACGGAATCCTACGAGCAGTACTTC
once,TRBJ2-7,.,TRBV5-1,CASSRAYEQYF,TGCGCCAGCAGCCGCGCTTACGAGCAGTACTTC
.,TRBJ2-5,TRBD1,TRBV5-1,CASSPGTAYRQETQYF,TGCGCCAGCAGCCCCGGGACAGCGTATCGCCAAGAGACCCAGTACTTC
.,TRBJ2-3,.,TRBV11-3,CASSPQGSTDTQYF,TGTGCCAGCAGCCCCCAGGGGTCCACAGATACGCAGTATTTT
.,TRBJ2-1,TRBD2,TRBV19,CASSIFGGGSYNEQFF,TGTGCCAGTAGTATTTTCGGGGGGGGCTCCTACAATGAGCAGTTCTTC
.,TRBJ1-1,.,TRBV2,CASEIGTEAFF,TGTGCCAGCGAAATCGGGACTGAAGCTTTCTTT
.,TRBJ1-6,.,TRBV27,CASRTGGSSSYNSPLHF,TGTGCCAGCCGAACGGGGGGATCGAGCTCCTATAATTCACCCCTCCACTTT
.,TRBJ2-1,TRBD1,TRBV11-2,CASSLEDRDYNEQFF,TGTGCCAGCAGCTTAGAGGACAGGGACTACAATGAGCAGTTCTTC